The 24 T cell receptor beta chains below come from one sample, sequenced in a study of T-cell reconstitution after alpha-beta-depleted transplantation in children. TCRbeta library construction was performed incorporating unique molecular identifiers. TCRdb analysed the PCR reads with MiXCR anew, one entry per CDR3 protein. The sample lists approximately 300,000 distinct CDR3 sequences, over 9.5% occurring once. The sample was PBMCs, taken before TCRalphabeta/CD19-depleted stem cell transplant. The receptors originated from a boy under two years old with acute myeloid leukemia, due to receive a stem cell transplant.

This clonotype occurred many times. V is TRBV7-6 and J is TRBJ2-4; the match to TRBD2 covers 12 bases. This CDR3 has 16 residues. Losses at the gene ends were 1 base for V and 12 bases for J; bases not matched to a gene: 10. Germline V lookup: CDR1 SGHVS, CDR2 FNYEAQ. The CDR3 sequence: CASSLVPLAGGDGQYF. CDR3 DNA: TGTGCCAGCAGCTTAGTTCCTCTAGCGGGAGGGGATGGTCAGTACTTC.

This clonotype showed up many times. This chain links TRBV20-1 with TRBJ1-2; D uncertain. The CDR3 covers 10 residues. CDR1 and CDR2 from the germline V gene are DFQATT and SNEGSKA (reference sequence). V was pared by 3 bases and J by 4 bases, with 3 bases between. The CDR3 DNA sequence: TGCAGTGCTAGGACCTATGGCTACACCTTC. Its protein product is CSARTYGYTF.

V gene TRBV7-2 combines with J gene TRBJ1-1, with D tentatively TRBD1 (6 bases). The germline V gene has CDR1 SGHTA and CDR2 FQGNSA. This CDR3 has 14 residues. V lost 5 bases, J lost 6 bases, and 16 bases lay in between. The CDR3 nucleotides are TGTGCCAGCAGCACCAGGGGTGAGGGAGCTGAAGCTTTCTTT. It codes for CASSTRGEGAEAFF.

In this sample, this clonotype turned up once. A much larger clone sits a single nucleotide away, making a read error possible. This chain connects TRBV5-1 to TRBJ2-5; weak D call: TRBD1 (6 bases). Germline V lookup: CDR1 SGHRS, CDR2 YFSETQ. V gave up 3 bases and J gave up 5 bases, with 14 bases separating them. This CDR3 contains 14 residues. In DNA, the CDR3 is TGCGCCAGCAGCTCCTACAGGGAGCAGGAGACCCAGTACTTC. This gives the protein CASSSYREQETQYF.

This clonotype was observed at least ten times. The genes are TRBV4-2 and TRBJ2-6, with D hard to call. Germline assignment: CDR1 LGHNA and CDR2 YNFKEQ. V gave up 0 bases and J gave up 4 bases, with 7 bases separating them. The CDR3 runs to 15 residues. The CDR3 DNA follows: TGTGCCAGCAGCCAAGACCAGGCGGGGGCCAACGTCCTGACTTTC. Translated, it gives CASSQDQAGANVLTF.

This clonotype showed up many times. The chain couples TRBV7-2 to TRBJ1-5; 10 bases line up with TRBD1. Germline trimming cut 1 base from V and 5 bases from J; bases unmatched to any gene: 2. CDR1 is SGHTA and CDR2 is FQGNSA in the germline V gene. The CDR3 consists of 15 residues. The CDR3 sequence is CASSLDDRGHQPQHF. CDR3 coding DNA: TGTGCCAGCAGCTTAGACGACAGGGGGCATCAGCCCCAGCATTTT.

This clonotype has a handful of counts. The chain couples TRBV24-1 to TRBJ2-3; TRBD2 aligns across 11 bases. The length of the CDR3 is 20 residues. The V gene's germline CDR1 is KGHDR and CDR2 SFDVKD. V was pared by 5 bases and J by 3 bases, with 18 bases of the junction left unmatched. Here the CDR3 DNA reads TGTGCCACCAGTGGACGGACTAGCGGGCGGACCGCAATTACAACAGATACGCAGTATTTT. Translating gives CATSGRTSGRTAITTDTQYF.

This clonotype has just a few counts. The chain has TRBV12-3 or TRBV12-4 and TRBJ2-5; D unclear. V lost 5 bases to trimming and J lost 1 base, with 14 bases between them. The CDR3 length is 15 residues. The CDR3 nucleotides are TGTGCCAGCAGTCCTCAGCACCGGCCCCAAGAGACCCAGTACTTC. Translated: CASSPQHRPQETQYF.

This clonotype was seen at least ten times. The gene calls are TRBV29-1 and TRBJ2-3; 7 nucleotides match TRBD1. The V gene's germline CDR1 is SQVTM and CDR2 ANQGSEA. After removal of 6 bases from V and 5 bases from J, the junction contained 11 bases not matched to a gene. The CDR3 covers 14 residues. CDR3 nucleotide sequence: TGCAGCGTAGCGACAGGGAGACAGGGAGATACGCAGTATTTT. Encoded protein: CSVATGRQGDTQYF.

In its sample, this clonotype was seen many times. CDR3 in DNA: TGCGCCAGCAGCTTGTTGGGGTTGTCAGATACGCAGTATTTT. Protein sequence: CASSLLGLSDTQYF. The V call is TRBV5-1, the J call TRBJ2-3; D is unclear. Trimming shortened V by 1 base and J by 4 bases, and 10 bases separated the two germline ends. CDR1 SGHRS and CDR2 YFSETQ come from the germline V gene. The CDR3 covers 14 residues.

In its sample, this clonotype was seen many times. The V gene is TRBV10-3, the J gene TRBJ2-7; D is uncertain. Per the germline V gene, CDR1 is ENHRY and CDR2 is SYGVKD. V gave up 2 bases and J gave up 6 bases, with 14 bases separating them. This CDR3 comprises 14 residues. CDR3 nucleotides: TGTGCCATCAGTGAGGTTTTACAGATTCGCGAGCAGTACTTC. Translation: CAISEVLQIREQYF.

The chain links TRBV6-1 to TRBJ1-2; TRBD1 aligns across 8 bases. Germline CDR1 reads MNHNS; CDR2 reads SASEGT. The CDR3 covers 16 residues. With 4 bases clipped from V and 4 bases from J, the junction kept 11 bases outside the gene matches. The CDR3 protein is CASSGTGLPSLYGYTF. CDR3 DNA sequence: TGTGCCAGCAGTGGGACAGGGTTACCCAGCCTCTATGGCTACACCTTC.

This clonotype has at least ten counts. The chain couples TRBV4-1 to TRBJ2-3; TRBD2 matches 8 bases. The CDR3 extends over 17 amino acids. Germline lookup yields CDR1 MGHRA and CDR2 YSYEKL. V was clipped by 1 base and J by 4 bases; unmatched bases: 10. This chain's CDR3 is CASSQGISGRRSDTQYF. For the CDR3, the DNA is TGCGCCAGCAGCCAAGGGATAAGCGGGAGAAGGTCAGATACGCAGTATTTT.

This clonotype was seen at least ten times. The chain has TRBV24-1 and TRBJ2-2; D gene unclear. The germline gives CDR1 KGHDR, CDR2 SFDVKD. Between the trimmed V and J ends, which lost 4 bases and 2 bases, there was a span of 10 bases. The CDR3 contains 15 residues. CDR3 loop: CATSEPGHNTGELFF. The DNA of the CDR3 is TGTGCCACCAGTGAGCCGGGCCATAACACCGGGGAGCTGTTTTTT.

This clonotype was observed at least ten times. The chain is built from TRBV6-5 and TRBJ2-7, with 8 positions matching TRBD1. After removal of 4 bases from V and 2 bases from J, the junction contained 4 bases not matched to a gene. Germline V gene sequence: CDR1 MNHEY, CDR2 SVGAGI. The CDR3 runs 14 residues. CDR3 in DNA: TGTGCCAGCAGTTCCCGGACAGGGCCCTACGAGCAGTACTTC. It is translated as CASSSRTGPYEQYF.

There are a few counts of this clonotype. This rearrangement joins TRBV20-1 to TRBJ1-1; 7 bases align to TRBD1. CDR1 and CDR2 (germline): DFQATT, SNEGSKA (reference sequence). V shed 6 bases and J 0 bases; nucleotides not matched to a gene: 10. The CDR3 totals 15 residues. CDR3 sequence reads: CSASGTERMNTEAFF. The CDR3 coding sequence is TGCAGTGCCTCCGGGACAGAGCGTATGAACACTGAAGCTTTCTTT.

The J gene is TRBJ2-7, the V gene TRBV11-2; a possible D gene is TRBD2 (5 bases). Per germline, CDR1 SGHAT and CDR2 FQNNGV. The CDR3 has 14 amino acids. V was trimmed by 5 bases and J by 6 bases, leaving 17 bases between them. CDR3 amino acids: CASSPRGLAFEQYF. In DNA, the CDR3 is TGTGCCAGCAGCCCTAGAGGGCTGGCGTTCGAGCAGTACTTC.

On this clonotype itself: This may be a read error: a much more frequent sequence differs by one nucleotide. This chain uses TRBV18 with TRBJ2-7; D is perhaps TRBD2 (6 bases). The V gene's germline CDR1 is KGHSH and CDR2 LQKENI. Trimming took off 8 bases at V and 5 bases at J, with 13 bases between the two ends. The CDR3 spans 12 residues. The chain's CDR3 is CASARSGDEQYF. CDR3 coding DNA: TGTGCCAGCGCACGCTCGGGGGACGAGCAGTACTTC. Using reference TRBV18 and TRBJ2-7 for the parts outside the CDR3, the full variable domain is NAGVMQNPRHLVRRRGQEARLRCSPMKGHSHVYWYRQLPEEGLKFMVYLQKENIIDESGMPKERFSAEFPKEGPSILRIQQVVRGDSAAYFCASARSGDEQYFGPGTRLTVT.

Regarding this clonotype: A much more abundant neighbour one base away suggests this may be a read error. The chain joins TRBV12-3 or TRBV12-4 to TRBJ2-5, with D possibly being TRBD1 or TRBD2 (6 bases each). CDR3 size: 14 residues. CDR3 DNA sequence: TGTGCCAGCAGTTTAATGGGGGGCAGAGAGACCCAGAACTTC. Translation: CASSLMGGRETQNF.

This chain uses TRBV27 with TRBJ2-3; 8 bases fit TRBD2. V shed 5 bases and J 6 bases; nucleotides not matched to a gene: 16. Germline V gene data show CDR1 as MNHEY and CDR2 as SMNVEV (reference sequence). The CDR3 length is 17 residues. The CDR3 sequence is CASSATLAESIGDTQYF. CDR3 nucleotides: TGTGCCAGCAGTGCTACACTAGCGGAATCCATAGGCGATACGCAGTATTTT.

This clonotype was counted many times. The chain employs TRBV4-2 and TRBJ2-6; D may be TRBD2 (6 bases). V was trimmed by 4 bases and J by 0 bases, leaving 28 bases between them. This CDR3 is built from 22 residues. Germline V gene data show CDR1 as LGHNA and CDR2 as YNFKEQ. The CDR3 reads CASSPYAGTQRNPLSGANVLTF. CDR3 sequence (DNA): TGTGCCAGCAGCCCTTATGCCGGGACTCAGCGTAACCCCCTCTCTGGGGCCAACGTCCTGACTTTC.

This clonotype was seen only a few times. This chain connects TRBV3-1 to TRBJ2-3; maybe TRBD2 (5 bases). The CDR3 loop spans 17 amino acids. Germline loops: CDR1 LGHDT, CDR2 YNNKEL (reference sequence). The V gene lost 0 bases and the J gene lost 1 base, with 14 bases spanning the gap. CDR3 coding DNA: TGTGCCAGCAGCCAAGATACGAGGGTATGGGGCACAGATACGCAGTATTTT. Its protein product is CASSQDTRVWGTDTQYF.

The chain has TRBV21-1 and TRBJ2-2; no check of the table's D call, TRBD2, against the DNA was made. TRBV21-1 is shown as a pseudogene. This CDR3 has 20 residues. The CDR3 here is CASSAGGSSGRALMTGELFF. Here the CDR3 DNA reads TGTGCCAGCAGCGCAGGGGGGTCTAGCGGGAGGGCCCTCATGACCGGGGAGCTGTTTTTT.

This clonotype was observed many times. The chain combines TRBV28 with TRBJ2-3; a possible D gene is TRBD2 (5 bases). Germline V gives CDR1 MDHEN, CDR2 SYDVKM. V was shortened by 5 bases and J by 0 bases, with 9 bases between the two germline ends. This CDR3 contains 14 residues. The CDR3 DNA reads as TGTGCCAGCAGTCAGCGGAGGAGCACAGATACGCAGTATTTT. It specifies CASSQRRSTDTQYF.